The rows below give T cell receptor beta chains drawn from one sample of a study of T cell responses to AZD1222 COVID-19 vaccine. The method was immunoSEQ multiplex PCR; TCRdb's version includes in-frame clones alone and lacks a portion of them. The table has about 100,000 clones, 80% to 90% seen once. Sequenced material: peripheral blood, taken on day 0 of MenACWY control vaccination. These receptors were taken from an adult in good health. CDR3s include the opening cysteine and the closing phenylalanine or tryptophan. D genes are given only for firm matches. The size field is filled for only some rows; it gives once, few, many or a size class.

abundance: NA
v_gene: TRBV2
j_gene: TRBJ2-7
d_gene: TRBD1
CDR3nt: TGTGCCAGCACTTCGACAGGGGCCGTCTCCTACGAGCAGTACTTC
CDR3aa: CASTSTGAVSYEQYF

abundance: NA
v_gene: TRBV3-1/TRBV3-2
j_gene: TRBJ1-5
d_gene: NA
CDR3nt: TGTGCCAGCAGCCAAGCTCGGAGCAATCAGCCCCAGCATTTT
CDR3aa: CASSQARSNQPQHF

abundance: NA
v_gene: TRBV30
j_gene: TRBJ1-6
d_gene: NA
CDR3nt: TGTGCCTGGAGTATTATGAATTCACCCCTCCACTTT
CDR3aa: CAWSIMNSPLHF

abundance: once
v_gene: TRBV5-5
j_gene: TRBJ1-2
d_gene: NA
CDR3nt: TGTGCCAGCAGCTTGGAGTCAGGGTGGGGTTCGGGTGGCTACACCTTC
CDR3aa: CASSLESGWGSGGYTF

abundance: NA
v_gene: TRBV11-3
j_gene: TRBJ2-7
d_gene: NA
CDR3nt: TGTGCCCGACATAACGAGCAGTACTTC
CDR3aa: CARHNEQYF

abundance: NA
v_gene: TRBV7-9
j_gene: TRBJ1-1
d_gene: NA
CDR3nt: TGTGCCAGCAGCTTATATACAGGCCAGAACACTGAAGCTTTCTTT
CDR3aa: CASSLYTGQNTEAFF

abundance: NA
v_gene: TRBV7-8
j_gene: TRBJ2-5
d_gene: NA
CDR3nt: TGTGCCAGCAGCACTTACAAGGGTGGAGAGACCCAGTACTTC
CDR3aa: CASSTYKGGETQYF

abundance: NA
v_gene: TRBV5-5
j_gene: TRBJ1-2
d_gene: NA
CDR3nt: TGTGCCAGCAGCTTGGGGGCCCCTTTACAGGGCTACTATGGCTACACCTTC
CDR3aa: CASSLGAPLQGYYGYTF

abundance: NA
v_gene: TRBV7-2
j_gene: TRBJ2-2
d_gene: TRBD1
CDR3nt: TGTGCCAGCAGCTCATCCGGGACAGGGGCCGGGGAGCTGTTTTTT
CDR3aa: CASSSSGTGAGELFF

abundance: NA
v_gene: TRBV5-1
j_gene: TRBJ2-2
d_gene: NA
CDR3nt: TGCGCCAGCAGCTTGGGGCAGGGGAGCACCGGGGAGCTGTTTTTT
CDR3aa: CASSLGQGSTGELFF

abundance: NA
v_gene: TRBV2
j_gene: TRBJ2-7
d_gene: TRBD1
CDR3nt: TGTGCCAGCAGGGGACAGTCCTACGAGCAGTACTTC
CDR3aa: CASRGQSYEQYF

abundance: NA
v_gene: TRBV7-7
j_gene: TRBJ2-1
d_gene: NA
CDR3nt: TGTGCTAGCAGCTTAAACCTAGCCCCCAACAATGAGCAGTTCTTC
CDR3aa: CASSLNLAPNNEQFF

abundance: NA
v_gene: TRBV5-8
j_gene: TRBJ1-2
d_gene: NA
CDR3nt: TGTGCCAGCAGCTCTGGGACCCCGGGAGCAGGCTACACCTTC
CDR3aa: CASSSGTPGAGYTF

abundance: few
v_gene: TRBV6-2/TRBV6-3
j_gene: TRBJ1-5
d_gene: NA
CDR3nt: TGTGCCAGCAGCCCGACAGGCCGGAGAAGGGAGCCCCAGCATTTT
CDR3aa: CASSPTGRRREPQHF

abundance: NA
v_gene: TRBV12-5
j_gene: TRBJ1-2
d_gene: NA
CDR3nt: TGTGCTAGTGGTTTGGTCCCCTTCGTTACCCTGGGCCCCAACTATGGCTACACCTTC
CDR3aa: CASGLVPFVTLGPNYGYTF

abundance: NA
v_gene: TRBV15
j_gene: TRBJ2-7
d_gene: TRBD2
CDR3nt: TGTGCCACCAGCGGGACTAGCGGGAGCCAATATTACGCTGAGCAGTACTTC
CDR3aa: CATSGTSGSQYYAEQYF

abundance: NA
v_gene: TRBV5-5
j_gene: TRBJ1-4
d_gene: NA
CDR3nt: TGTGCCAGCAGCTTAGGAGTCCTCCCAGCAATTAATGAAAAACTGTTTTTT
CDR3aa: CASSLGVLPAINEKLFF

abundance: NA
v_gene: TRBV3-1/TRBV3-2
j_gene: TRBJ1-1
d_gene: NA
CDR3nt: TGTGCCAGCAGCCAAGGCATCACTGAAGCTTTCTTT
CDR3aa: CASSQGITEAFF

abundance: NA
v_gene: TRBV4-3
j_gene: TRBJ2-7
d_gene: NA
CDR3nt: TGCGCCAGCAGCCAAGATCTCGGTAACAGGGCCTACGAGCAGTACTTC
CDR3aa: CASSQDLGNRAYEQYF

abundance: NA
v_gene: TRBV5-1
j_gene: TRBJ2-5
d_gene: NA
CDR3nt: TGCGCCAGCACTATTTCAGGGGAAGAGACCCAGTACTTC
CDR3aa: CASTISGEETQYF

abundance: NA
v_gene: TRBV18
j_gene: TRBJ2-7
d_gene: NA
CDR3nt: TGTGCCAGCTCACCGGCCAGCGAGCAGTACTTC
CDR3aa: CASSPASEQYF

abundance: NA
v_gene: TRBV10-3
j_gene: TRBJ1-2
d_gene: NA
CDR3nt: TGTGCCATCAGTGAGTCGGAAGAAGGCTACACCTTC
CDR3aa: CAISESEEGYTF

abundance: NA
v_gene: TRBV7-2
j_gene: TRBJ1-5
d_gene: NA
CDR3nt: TGTGCCAGCAGCTTAGACAGGGTAGTAGGTGGCAATCAGCCCCAGCATTTT
CDR3aa: CASSLDRVVGGNQPQHF

abundance: NA
v_gene: TRBV14
j_gene: TRBJ2-3
d_gene: TRBD2
CDR3nt: TGTGCCAGCAGCCCTACTTTAGCGGGAGTAGGTGATACGCAGTATTTT
CDR3aa: CASSPTLAGVGDTQYF

abundance: NA
v_gene: TRBV7-2
j_gene: TRBJ2-2
d_gene: NA
CDR3nt: TGTGCCAGCAGCTACTACACCGGGGAGCTGTTTTTT
CDR3aa: CASSYYTGELFF

abundance: NA
v_gene: TRBV5-1
j_gene: TRBJ1-3
d_gene: TRBD1
CDR3nt: TGCGCCAGCCACTTGGGGACAGAAGGAAACACCATATATTTT
CDR3aa: CASHLGTEGNTIYF

abundance: NA
v_gene: TRBV7-2
j_gene: TRBJ1-5
d_gene: NA
CDR3nt: TGTGCCAGCAGCCCGTTTGGGGTGGGGGTGGATCAGCCCCAGCATTTT
CDR3aa: CASSPFGVGVDQPQHF

abundance: NA
v_gene: TRBV11-2
j_gene: TRBJ2-1
d_gene: NA
CDR3nt: TGTGCCAGCGGTTATGGGGGTGAGCAGTTCTTC
CDR3aa: CASGYGGEQFF

abundance: NA
v_gene: TRBV3-1/TRBV3-2
j_gene: TRBJ2-2
d_gene: NA
CDR3nt: TGTGCCAGCAGCCAAGATCCGTGGGGCGGCACCGGGGAGCTGTTTTTT
CDR3aa: CASSQDPWGGTGELFF

abundance: few
v_gene: TRBV20-1
j_gene: TRBJ2-7
d_gene: NA
CDR3nt: TGCAGTGCCGTCGGTCCTTCAGAGCAGTACTTC
CDR3aa: CSAVGPSEQYF

abundance: NA
v_gene: TRBV11-2
j_gene: TRBJ1-2
d_gene: NA
CDR3nt: TGTGCCAGCAGCTCATCCGGAAGCTATGGCTACACCTTC
CDR3aa: CASSSSGSYGYTF

abundance: NA
v_gene: TRBV11-2
j_gene: TRBJ1-6
d_gene: NA
CDR3nt: TGTGCCAGCAGCAGACTCAGCTCCTATAATTCACCCCTCCACTTT
CDR3aa: CASSRLSSYNSPLHF

abundance: NA
v_gene: TRBV11-2
j_gene: TRBJ1-3
d_gene: NA
CDR3nt: TGTGCCAGCAGCTTAGCCGCAGTCTCTGGAAACACCATATATTTT
CDR3aa: CASSLAAVSGNTIYF

abundance: NA
v_gene: TRBV4-2
j_gene: TRBJ1-3
d_gene: NA
CDR3nt: TGTGCCAGCAGCCAAGGGGACTCTGGAAACACCATATATTTT
CDR3aa: CASSQGDSGNTIYF

abundance: NA
v_gene: TRBV6-1
j_gene: TRBJ2-1
d_gene: TRBD2
CDR3nt: TGTGCCAGCAGTGGCCTAGCGGGAGGGGCCCGAGGGGATGAGCAGTTCTTC
CDR3aa: CASSGLAGGARGDEQFF

abundance: NA
v_gene: TRBV7-9
j_gene: TRBJ2-7
d_gene: TRBD2
CDR3nt: TGTGCCAGCAGCTCTAGGACAGCGGGAGGCGACTACGAGCAGTACTTC
CDR3aa: CASSSRTAGGDYEQYF

abundance: NA
v_gene: TRBV12-3/TRBV12-4
j_gene: TRBJ1-6
d_gene: NA
CDR3nt: TGTGCCAGCAGCCGGACAGACAATTCACCCCTCCACTTT
CDR3aa: CASSRTDNSPLHF

abundance: NA
v_gene: TRBV9
j_gene: TRBJ2-3
d_gene: TRBD2
CDR3nt: TGTGCCAGCAGCGTAGGGGCGGGGGGCACAGATACGCAGTATTTT
CDR3aa: CASSVGAGGTDTQYF

abundance: NA
v_gene: TRBV4-3
j_gene: TRBJ1-4
d_gene: NA
CDR3nt: TGCGCCAGCAGCCAAGGGAGTGGGCGGGGTGAAAAACTGTTTTTT
CDR3aa: CASSQGSGRGEKLFF

abundance: NA
v_gene: TRBV14
j_gene: TRBJ2-3
d_gene: NA
CDR3nt: TGTGCCAGCAGCCGAGGGCTATCCACAGATACGCAGTATTTT
CDR3aa: CASSRGLSTDTQYF

abundance: NA
v_gene: TRBV19
j_gene: TRBJ2-6
d_gene: NA
CDR3nt: TGTGCCAGTAGTTCCCACGGGGCCAACGTCCTGACTTTC
CDR3aa: CASSSHGANVLTF

abundance: NA
v_gene: TRBV6-2/TRBV6-3
j_gene: TRBJ1-2
d_gene: NA
CDR3nt: TGTGCCAGCAGTTCCGCAAGTTTCTACACCTTC
CDR3aa: CASSSASFYTF

abundance: NA
v_gene: TRBV11-2
j_gene: TRBJ2-1
d_gene: TRBD1
CDR3nt: TGTGCCAGCAGCTTGAGACAGGGGCTCTACAATGAGCAGTTCTTC
CDR3aa: CASSLRQGLYNEQFF

abundance: NA
v_gene: TRBV6-2/TRBV6-3
j_gene: TRBJ2-5
d_gene: NA
CDR3nt: TGTGCCAGCAGTTACCCCCTCGGGGCGGAGACGACTAAGGTTGAGACCCAGTACTTC
CDR3aa: CASSYPLGAETTKVETQYF

abundance: NA
v_gene: TRBV4-2
j_gene: TRBJ2-1
d_gene: TRBD2
CDR3nt: TGTGCCAGCAGCCAAGAAAGAGCGGGGGGGTTTGGCAATGAGCAGTTCTTC
CDR3aa: CASSQERAGGFGNEQFF

abundance: once
v_gene: TRBV27
j_gene: TRBJ1-5
d_gene: NA
CDR3nt: TGTGCCAGCAGTCTAAGTAGCAATCAGCCCCAGCATTTT
CDR3aa: CASSLSSNQPQHF

abundance: once
v_gene: TRBV5-5
j_gene: TRBJ2-1
d_gene: TRBD1
CDR3nt: TGTGCCAGCAGCTTTTTTGGTGGGACAGGGGAGAATGAGCAGTTCTTC
CDR3aa: CASSFFGGTGENEQFF

abundance: NA
v_gene: TRBV5-1
j_gene: TRBJ1-4
d_gene: NA
CDR3nt: TGCGCCAGCGGGCTGGGGGGTAATAGTGAAAAACTGTTTTTT
CDR3aa: CASGLGGNSEKLFF

abundance: NA
v_gene: TRBV3-1/TRBV3-2
j_gene: TRBJ2-7
d_gene: TRBD1
CDR3nt: TGTGCCAGCAGCCAAGGTATGGGACAGGGGGTCTACGAGCAGTACTTC
CDR3aa: CASSQGMGQGVYEQYF

abundance: NA
v_gene: TRBV28
j_gene: TRBJ1-3
d_gene: NA
CDR3nt: TGTGCCAGCAGTTTACCGACAGTTCGGAACACCATATATTTT
CDR3aa: CASSLPTVRNTIYF

abundance: NA
v_gene: TRBV14
j_gene: TRBJ2-3
d_gene: NA
CDR3nt: TGTGCCAGCAGCCTTAGCGGAGGGGTGGGTACGCAGTATTTT
CDR3aa: CASSLSGGVGTQYF

abundance: NA
v_gene: TRBV6-5
j_gene: TRBJ2-7
d_gene: TRBD1
CDR3nt: TGTGCCAGCATCCTGGCAGGGACAGGCTCCTACGAGCAGTACTTC
CDR3aa: CASILAGTGSYEQYF

abundance: NA
v_gene: TRBV10-2
j_gene: TRBJ2-7
d_gene: TRBD2
CDR3nt: TGCGCCAGCAGTGTTCCTGGGACTAGCGGGAGCTACTCCTACGAGCAGTACTTC
CDR3aa: CASSVPGTSGSYSYEQYF

abundance: NA
v_gene: TRBV7-2
j_gene: TRBJ2-7
d_gene: NA
CDR3nt: TGTGCCAGCAGCTTAGTGAAAGCCTACTCCTACGAGCAGTACTTC
CDR3aa: CASSLVKAYSYEQYF

abundance: few
v_gene: TRBV2
j_gene: TRBJ1-2
d_gene: TRBD1
CDR3nt: TGTGCCAGTGCCGGGACAGGGGATTTTGGAGGCTACACCTTC
CDR3aa: CASAGTGDFGGYTF

abundance: NA
v_gene: TRBV2
j_gene: TRBJ1-1
d_gene: TRBD1
CDR3nt: TGTGCCAGCTGCCCCGGGACAGGATGCACTGAAGCTTTCTTT
CDR3aa: CASCPGTGCTEAFF

abundance: NA
v_gene: TRBV23-1
j_gene: TRBJ1-2
d_gene: TRBD1
CDR3nt: TGCGCCAGCACCTACCGGGACAGTGGCCTATATGGCTACACCTTC
CDR3aa: CASTYRDSGLYGYTF

abundance: NA
v_gene: TRBV29-1
j_gene: TRBJ1-2
d_gene: TRBD1
CDR3nt: TGCAGCGTTGACCGACAGGGCTATGGCTACACCTTC
CDR3aa: CSVDRQGYGYTF